These T cell receptor beta chains were read from a single sample in a study of T cells after yellow fever vaccination. From the 5' RACE reads, TCRdb called clonotypes with MiXCR, one entry per CDR3 protein. The sample contains around 260,000 distinct CDR3 sequences, roughly 5.2% of which appear only once. The source was CD4+ T cells sorted from PBMCs, collected on the day of the yellow fever booster vaccination. The receptors come from a man aged 18 to 35 who received the YFV17D yellow fever vaccine. The CDR3 runs from the conserved cysteine through the conserved F or W. A D gene is named only where the DNA matches it firmly. Clone sizes are given selectively: once, few, many, or a class where the clone is expanded.

>many|NA|TRBJ1-6|TRBV5-1
CASSLVESSSPLHF
TGCGCCAGCAGCTTGGTGGAATCTTCTTCACCCCTCCACTTT
>many|NA|TRBJ1-1|TRBV12-3/TRBV12-4
CASSPRELDTEAFF
TGTGCCAGCAGCCCAAGGGAATTGGACACTGAAGCTTTCTTT
>NA|TRBD2|TRBJ2-3|TRBV28
CASSRTSGGYTDTQYF
TGTGCCAGCAGTAGGACTAGCGGGGGTTACACAGATACGCAGTATTTT
>NA|NA|TRBJ1-4|TRBV6-5
CASSLGRLFGKLFF
TGTGCCAGCAGTCTTGGACGCCTTTTCGGAAAACTGTTTTTT
>NA|NA|TRBJ2-1|TRBV7-3
CASSSHLYNEQFF
TGTGCCAGCAGCTCGCACCTCTACAATGAGCAGTTCTTC
>NA|NA|TRBJ1-5|TRBV12-3/TRBV12-4
CASSRGMSEPQHF
TGTGCCAGCAGTAGGGGGATGTCGGAGCCCCAGCATTTT
>few|NA|TRBJ1-2|TRBV9
CASSARDGYTF
TGTGCCAGCAGCGCCAGGGATGGCTACACCTTC
>NA|NA|TRBJ2-3|TRBV5-1
CASSLDGGYGTDTQYF
TGCGCCAGCAGCTTGGATGGGGGGTACGGCACAGATACGCAGTATTTT
>NA|NA|TRBJ1-2|TRBV19
CASSPQGEAYGYTF
TGTGCCAGTAGTCCCCAGGGAGAGGCCTATGGCTACACCTTC
>few|NA|TRBJ1-1|TRBV3-1
CASSQEGRGDTEAFF
TGTGCCAGCAGCCAAGAGGGACGCGGGGACACTGAAGCTTTCTTT
>NA|NA|TRBJ2-5|TRBV7-2
CARGLEPREETQYF
TGTGCCAGGGGTTTAGAACCCCGAGAAGAGACCCAGTACTTC
>NA|TRBD1|TRBJ1-1|TRBV6-2/TRBV6-3
CASRTPNPGQGVTEAFF
TGTGCCAGCAGGACTCCCAACCCGGGACAGGGGGTCACTGAAGCTTTCTTT
>NA|NA|TRBJ2-1|TRBV25-1
CASSEPRRGEQFF
TGTGCCAGCAGTGAACCCCGTCGTGGGGAGCAGTTCTTC
>few|NA|TRBJ2-5|TRBV30
CAWSGTALGETQYF
TGTGCCTGGAGTGGGACTGCCTTGGGGGAGACCCAGTACTTC
>few|NA|TRBJ1-6|TRBV2
CAGVEETDSPLHF
TGTGCCGGCGTAGAGGAGACGGATTCACCCCTCCACTTT
>many|TRBD1|TRBJ1-1|TRBV5-1
CASSLDRGRNTEAFF
TGCGCCAGCAGCTTGGACAGGGGGAGGAACACTGAAGCTTTCTTT